The rows below give T cell receptor beta chains drawn from one sample of a study of cytomegalovirus exposure and HLA in healthy donors. Libraries were prepared by immunoSEQ multiplex PCR; TCRdb keeps only in-frame clonotypes and omits some of them. The sample includes around 150,000 clones, around 80% of them seen just once. The sample taken for sequencing was PBMCs. Receptors were obtained from a man aged 35-49 years in good health and CMV-seropositive. CDR3s include the opening cysteine and the closing phenylalanine or tryptophan. The order of the fields is V gene, clone size, J gene, D gene, CDR3 protein, CDR3 DNA. A D gene is named only where the DNA matches it firmly. A clone size is listed for some rows: how often the clone was seen (once, few, many), or a class if it is expanded.

V: TRBV30
size: .
J: TRBJ1-5
D: .
CDR3: CAWSVQASSQPQHF
DNA: TGTGCCTGGAGTGTACAGGCCAGTAGTCAGCCCCAGCATTTT

V: TRBV27
size: .
J: TRBJ2-1
D: TRBD2
CDR3: CASRKGLAGVGYLNEQFF
DNA: TGTGCCAGCAGGAAGGGACTAGCGGGAGTCGGGTATTTAAATGAGCAGTTCTTC

V: TRBV6-5
size: few
J: TRBJ1-2
D: TRBD1
CDR3: CASSYSGRGYGYTF
DNA: TGTGCCAGCAGTTACTCCGGCAGGGGGTATGGCTACACCTTC

V: TRBV7-6
size: .
J: TRBJ2-1
D: TRBD2
CDR3: CASSPVAGSSYNEQFF
DNA: TGTGCCAGCAGCCCAGTAGCGGGAAGCTCCTACAATGAGCAGTTCTTC

V: TRBV5-4
size: .
J: TRBJ2-3
D: TRBD2
CDR3: CASSLKAGSSTDTQYF
DNA: TGTGCCAGCAGCTTGAAAGCGGGGTCTAGCACAGATACGCAGTATTTT

V: TRBV11-3
size: .
J: TRBJ2-1
D: .
CDR3: CASSLRRIYNEQFF
DNA: TGTGCCAGCAGCTTACGGCGGATTTACAATGAGCAGTTCTTC

V: TRBV27
size: once
J: TRBJ2-3
D: .
CDR3: CASTLPGQLCTDTQYF
DNA: TGTGCCAGCACCCTACCCGGACAGCTATGCACAGATACGCAGTATTTT

V: TRBV7-6
size: once
J: TRBJ2-7
D: TRBD1
CDR3: CASSLLALGGQGAGEQYF
DNA: TGTGCCAGCAGCTTACTTGCTCTCGGCGGACAGGGGGCTGGAGAGCAGTACTTC

V: TRBV19
size: .
J: TRBJ2-2
D: TRBD2
CDR3: CASSLTSGRVDTGELFF
DNA: TGTGCCAGTAGTCTTACTAGCGGGAGGGTAGACACCGGGGAGCTGTTTTTT

V: TRBV5-1
size: .
J: TRBJ2-2
D: .
CDR3: CASSSTGNTGELFF
DNA: TGCGCCAGCAGCTCGACAGGGAACACCGGGGAGCTGTTTTTT

V: TRBV7-2
size: .
J: TRBJ2-3
D: TRBD2
CDR3: CASGSTSGGFRDTQYF
DNA: TGTGCCAGCGGCTCGACTAGCGGGGGGTTTCGGGATACGCAGTATTTT

V: TRBV9
size: .
J: TRBJ2-7
D: TRBD1
CDR3: CASSVSGQGYEQYF
DNA: TGTGCCAGCAGCGTGTCGGGACAGGGCTACGAGCAGTACTTC

V: TRBV11-3
size: few
J: TRBJ2-3
D: TRBD2
CDR3: CASSFTPRPTSGDTQYF
DNA: TGTGCCAGCAGCTTTACCCCTCGACCGACTAGCGGGGATACGCAGTATTTT

V: TRBV30
size: .
J: TRBJ1-2
D: TRBD1
CDR3: CAWSAGGAGGYTF
DNA: TGTGCCTGGAGTGCAGGGGGCGCGGGTGGCTACACCTTC

V: TRBV7-2
size: .
J: TRBJ1-1
D: .
CDR3: CASSLAGAAGNTEAFF
DNA: TGTGCCAGCAGCTTAGCGGGGGCCGCTGGTAACACTGAAGCTTTCTTT

V: TRBV18
size: .
J: TRBJ1-5
D: .
CDR3: CASSPEQGNQPQHF
DNA: TGTGCCAGCTCGCCTGAACAAGGCAATCAGCCCCAGCATTTT

V: TRBV2
size: .
J: TRBJ2-7
D: TRBD2
CDR3: CASSEAGLLYEQYF
DNA: TGTGCCAGCAGTGAGGCGGGACTACTCTACGAGCAGTACTTC

V: TRBV27
size: few
J: TRBJ2-4
D: TRBD2
CDR3: CASSIGLAGNIQYF
DNA: TGTGCCAGCAGTATCGGACTAGCGGGGAACATTCAGTACTTC

V: TRBV28
size: .
J: TRBJ2-1
D: TRBD1
CDR3: CASSSTFGTGDIHHGYNEQFF
DNA: TGTGCCAGCAGTTCCACCTTCGGGACAGGGGATATCCACCACGGCTACAATGAGCAGTTCTTC

V: TRBV2
size: few
J: TRBJ1-2
D: .
CDR3: CASSEVLGYTF
DNA: TGTGCCAGCAGTGAAGTCTTGGGCTACACCTTC

V: TRBV11-3
size: once
J: TRBJ2-7
D: TRBD2
CDR3: CASRPPGLAGYEQYF
DNA: TGTGCCAGCAGACCTCCGGGACTAGCGGGTTACGAGCAGTACTTC

V: TRBV19
size: .
J: TRBJ2-2
D: .
CDR3: CAGGPSGTGELFF
DNA: TGTGCCGGCGGGCCGTCCGGCACCGGGGAGCTGTTTTTT

V: TRBV28
size: .
J: TRBJ2-7
D: .
CDR3: CASSSTGEVYEQYF
DNA: TGTGCCAGCAGTTCCACAGGGGAGGTCTACGAGCAGTACTTC

V: TRBV11-3
size: .
J: TRBJ2-7
D: .
CDR3: CASSLGGGRHEQYF
DNA: TGTGCCAGCAGCTTGGGCGGAGGTAGGCACGAGCAGTACTTC

V: TRBV5-6
size: few
J: TRBJ2-7
D: TRBD1
CDR3: CASSPDRAYEQYF
DNA: TGTGCCAGCAGCCCGGACAGGGCCTACGAGCAGTACTTC

V: TRBV7-9
size: .
J: TRBJ2-1
D: .
CDR3: CASSLAGGLVNEQFF
DNA: TGTGCCAGCAGCTTAGCGGGCGGGCTGGTCAATGAGCAGTTCTTC

V: TRBV7-2
size: .
J: TRBJ2-7
D: TRBD1
CDR3: CASSFGTGGSYEQYF
DNA: TGTGCCAGCAGCTTCGGGACAGGGGGCTCCTACGAGCAGTACTTC

V: TRBV4-1
size: .
J: TRBJ2-3
D: TRBD2
CDR3: CASSQDGLAGDTSSTDTQYF
DNA: TGCGCCAGCAGCCAAGATGGACTAGCGGGGGACACCTCTAGCACAGATACGCAGTATTTT

V: TRBV2
size: .
J: TRBJ2-7
D: .
CDR3: CASSRQVAYEQYF
DNA: TGTGCCAGCAGTCGACAAGTCGCCTACGAGCAGTACTTC

V: TRBV4-3
size: .
J: TRBJ1-4
D: TRBD1
CDR3: CASSQDPPYRGEFKKLFF
DNA: TGCGCCAGCAGCCAAGACCCGCCTTACAGGGGGGAGTTCAAAAAACTGTTTTTT

V: TRBV5-1
size: .
J: TRBJ2-1
D: TRBD2
CDR3: CASSLALAGGKGSSEQFF
DNA: TGCGCCAGCAGCTTGGCACTAGCGGGGGGGAAGGGATCTAGTGAGCAGTTCTTC

V: TRBV7-2
size: .
J: TRBJ1-1
D: .
CDR3: CASSRKGGTTLGAFF
DNA: TGTGCCAGCAGCCGAAAGGGCGGGACTACACTGGGAGCTTTCTTT

V: TRBV5-5
size: .
J: TRBJ1-1
D: TRBD1
CDR3: CASTRDRQNTEAFF
DNA: TGTGCCAGCACCAGGGACAGGCAGAACACTGAAGCTTTCTTT

V: TRBV5-1
size: .
J: TRBJ2-7
D: .
CDR3: CASSLTTHEQYF
DNA: TGCGCCAGCAGCTTGACCACTCACGAGCAGTACTTC

V: TRBV7-7
size: few
J: TRBJ2-5
D: TRBD2
CDR3: CASSLRLAGANQETQYF
DNA: TGTGCTAGCAGCTTAAGACTAGCGGGGGCAAACCAAGAGACCCAGTACTTC

V: TRBV6-5
size: .
J: TRBJ1-6
D: TRBD1
CDR3: CASSYLPGQNNSPLHF
DNA: TGTGCCAGCAGTTACTTACCGGGACAGAATAATTCACCCCTCCACTTT

V: TRBV6-5
size: .
J: TRBJ1-4
D: TRBD1
CDR3: CASSYTRGEKLFF
DNA: TGTGCCAGCAGTTACACCAGGGGGGAAAAACTGTTTTTT

V: TRBV6-1
size: .
J: TRBJ2-7
D: TRBD1
CDR3: CASNRGRGYEQYF
DNA: TGTGCCAGCAACAGGGGGCGCGGGTACGAGCAGTACTTC

V: TRBV4-1
size: .
J: TRBJ2-1
D: TRBD1
CDR3: CASSQDPRGHSYNEQFF
DNA: TGCGCCAGCAGCCAAGATCCAAGGGGGCACTCCTACAATGAGCAGTTCTTC

V: TRBV12-5
size: .
J: TRBJ2-5
D: .
CDR3: CASGREEETQYF
DNA: TGTGCTAGTGGTAGGGAGGAAGAGACCCAGTACTTC

V: TRBV4-2
size: .
J: TRBJ2-5
D: .
CDR3: CASSQEGVETQYF
DNA: TGTGCCAGCAGCCAAGAAGGGGTAGAGACCCAGTACTTC

V: TRBV28
size: .
J: TRBJ1-4
D: .
CDR3: CASSLTAGKGEKLFF
DNA: TGTGCCAGCAGTTTAACGGCAGGGAAGGGTGAAAAACTGTTTTTT

V: TRBV6-5
size: .
J: TRBJ1-4
D: .
CDR3: CASSYMGRTIEKLFF
DNA: TGTGCCAGCTCTTACATGGGCCGTACGATTGAAAAACTGTTTTTT

V: TRBV19
size: few
J: TRBJ1-4
D: .
CDR3: CASSVRTAPFNEKLFF
DNA: TGTGCCAGTAGTGTGAGGACAGCGCCCTTCAATGAAAAACTGTTTTTT

V: TRBV29-1
size: .
J: TRBJ1-4
D: .
CDR3: CSAFESGKLFF
DNA: TGCAGCGCCTTCGAGTCGGGAAAACTGTTTTTT

V: TRBV30
size: .
J: TRBJ1-4
D: .
CDR3: CAWSQGGSTNEKLFF
DNA: TGTGCCTGGAGCCAGGGAGGTTCGACTAATGAAAAACTGTTTTTT

V: TRBV7-2
size: .
J: TRBJ2-3
D: .
CDR3: CASSLDGTSTDTQYF
DNA: TGTGCCAGCAGCTTAGATGGGACTAGCACAGATACGCAGTATTTT

V: TRBV19
size: few
J: TRBJ1-2
D: TRBD1
CDR3: CASSIRDSFYGYTF
DNA: TGTGCCAGTAGTATACGGGACAGCTTCTATGGCTACACCTTC

V: TRBV28
size: .
J: TRBJ2-7
D: .
CDR3: CASSFRQGPYEQYF
DNA: TGTGCCAGCAGTTTCAGGCAGGGCCCCTACGAGCAGTACTTC

V: TRBV2
size: .
J: TRBJ2-3
D: .
CDR3: CASSVGLTDTQYF
DNA: TGTGCCAGCAGTGTCGGTCTCACAGATACGCAGTATTTT

V: TRBV9
size: .
J: TRBJ1-5
D: .
CDR3: CASSATPSNQPQHF
DNA: TGTGCCAGCAGCGCGACACCGAGCAATCAGCCCCAGCATTTT

V: TRBV4-3
size: .
J: TRBJ2-7
D: .
CDR3: CASSQGRQTPYEQYF
DNA: TGCGCCAGCAGCCAGGGTAGACAGACACCCTACGAGCAGTACTTC

V: TRBV6-5
size: .
J: TRBJ1-1
D: TRBD1
CDR3: CASSADRGDTEAFF
DNA: TGTGCCAGCAGTGCGGACAGGGGCGACACTGAAGCTTTCTTT

V: TRBV2
size: once
J: TRBJ2-2
D: TRBD1
CDR3: CASRGTVNTGELFF
DNA: TGTGCCAGCAGGGGGACAGTCAACACCGGGGAGCTGTTTTTT

V: TRBV6-1
size: .
J: TRBJ1-3
D: TRBD1
CDR3: CASSDRLDRGTGNTIYF
DNA: TGTGCCAGCAGTGATCGGTTAGACAGGGGAACTGGAAACACCATATATTTT

V: TRBV6-1
size: .
J: TRBJ1-1
D: TRBD1
CDR3: CATRGSHKGAEAFF
DNA: TGTGCCACCAGGGGGTCCCACAAAGGGGCTGAAGCTTTCTTT

V: TRBV29-1
size: .
J: TRBJ1-1
D: TRBD1
CDR3: CSVVTGDSVAEAFF
DNA: TGCAGCGTTGTGACAGGGGATAGTGTCGCTGAAGCTTTCTTT